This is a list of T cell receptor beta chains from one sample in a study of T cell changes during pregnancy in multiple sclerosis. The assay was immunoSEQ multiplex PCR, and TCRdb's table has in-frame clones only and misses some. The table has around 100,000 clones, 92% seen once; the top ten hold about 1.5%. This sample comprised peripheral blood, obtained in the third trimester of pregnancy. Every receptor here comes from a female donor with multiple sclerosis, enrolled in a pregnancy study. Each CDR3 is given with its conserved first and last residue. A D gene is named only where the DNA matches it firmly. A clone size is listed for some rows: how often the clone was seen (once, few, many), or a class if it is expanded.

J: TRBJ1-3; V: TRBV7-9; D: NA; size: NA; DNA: TGTGCCAGCAGCCAGGGGACACAGAGCCCAAACTCTGGAAACACCATATATTTT; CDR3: CASSQGTQSPNSGNTIYF
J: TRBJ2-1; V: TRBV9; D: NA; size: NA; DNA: TGTGCCAGCAGCGTAGATCAGGGGAACAATGAGCAGTTCTTC; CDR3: CASSVDQGNNEQFF
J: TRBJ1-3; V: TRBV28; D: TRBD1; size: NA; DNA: TGTGCCAGCAGTTCAGGGGGCTCTGGAAACACCATATATTTT; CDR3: CASSSGGSGNTIYF
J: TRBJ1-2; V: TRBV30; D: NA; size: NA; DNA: TGTGCCTGGAGTGTAGGCAGGGGATCGCATGGCTACACCTTC; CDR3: CAWSVGRGSHGYTF
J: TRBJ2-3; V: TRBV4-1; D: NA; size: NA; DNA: TGCGCCAGCAGCCACCTCAGGGGGGGCACAGATACGCAGTATTTT; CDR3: CASSHLRGGTDTQYF
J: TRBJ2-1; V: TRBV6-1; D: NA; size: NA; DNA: TGTGCCAGCAGTGATGTCGGCGGCTGGGTATACAATGAGCAGTTCTTC; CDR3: CASSDVGGWVYNEQFF
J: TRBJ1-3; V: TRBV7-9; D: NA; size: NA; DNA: TGTGCCAGCAGTGCCCGTGGGGAGTCTGCTGGAAACACCATATATTTT; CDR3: CASSARGESAGNTIYF
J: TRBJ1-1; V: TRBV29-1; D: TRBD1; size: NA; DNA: TGCAGCGTTGATAGGGCAGGGGGAAGCACTGAAGCTTTCTTT; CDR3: CSVDRAGGSTEAFF
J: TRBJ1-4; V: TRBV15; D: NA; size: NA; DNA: TGTGCCACCAGCAGAGATTACGAGTTGGGGGGGGCTAATGAAAAACTGTTTTTT; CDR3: CATSRDYELGGANEKLFF
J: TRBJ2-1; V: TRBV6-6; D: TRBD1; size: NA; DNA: TGTGCCAGCAGTTACTCGAGAGACAGGGGGGGGAATGAGCAGTTCTTC; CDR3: CASSYSRDRGGNEQFF
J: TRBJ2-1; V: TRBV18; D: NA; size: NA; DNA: TGTGCCAGCTCACCGCGGCTTGACTACAATGAGCAGTTCTTC; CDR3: CASSPRLDYNEQFF
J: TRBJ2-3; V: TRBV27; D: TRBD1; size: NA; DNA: TGTGCCAGCAGCTCCGGACAGGGTGGGTTCGATACGCAGTATTTT; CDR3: CASSSGQGGFDTQYF
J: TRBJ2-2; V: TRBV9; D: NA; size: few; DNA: TGTGCCAGCAGCGTAGGTGCTACTAACACCGGGGAGCTGTTTTTT; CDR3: CASSVGATNTGELFF
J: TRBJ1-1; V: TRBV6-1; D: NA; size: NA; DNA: TGTGCCAGCACCACCGGGAGCATGACCACTGAAGCTTTCTTT; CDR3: CASTTGSMTTEAFF
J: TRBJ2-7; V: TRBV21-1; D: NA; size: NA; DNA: TGTGCCAGCAGCAAAACGAGGTCGGGGGGCTACGAGCAGTACTTC; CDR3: CASSKTRSGGYEQYF
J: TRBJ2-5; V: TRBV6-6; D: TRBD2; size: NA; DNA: TGTGCCAGCAGCCCTGCGGGAGGCTGGGAGACCCAGTACTTC; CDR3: CASSPAGGWETQYF
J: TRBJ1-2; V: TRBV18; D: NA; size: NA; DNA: TGTGCCAGCTCACCTGCCGGGTGGGATGGCTACACCTTC; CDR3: CASSPAGWDGYTF
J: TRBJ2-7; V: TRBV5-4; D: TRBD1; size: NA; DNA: TGTGCCAGCAGCTTGGGGGGACAGAACTACGAGCAGTACTTC; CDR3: CASSLGGQNYEQYF
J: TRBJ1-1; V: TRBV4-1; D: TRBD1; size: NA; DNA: TGCGCCAGCAGCCGAACCGGGACAGGGGATTTCAACACTGAAGCTTTCTTT; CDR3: CASSRTGTGDFNTEAFF
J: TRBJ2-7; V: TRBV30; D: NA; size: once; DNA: TGTGCCTGGAGTGTACTAGAGGGAGCCCTCGACGAGCAGTACTTC; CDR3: CAWSVLEGALDEQYF
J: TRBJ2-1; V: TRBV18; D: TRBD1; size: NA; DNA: TGTGCCAGCTCACTGTGGACAGGGAGCTCCTACAATGAGCAGTTCTTC; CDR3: CASSLWTGSSYNEQFF
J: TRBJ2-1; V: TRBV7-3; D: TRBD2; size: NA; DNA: TGTGCCAGCAGCCAACTAGCGGGGTCCTACAATGAGCAGTTCTTC; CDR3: CASSQLAGSYNEQFF
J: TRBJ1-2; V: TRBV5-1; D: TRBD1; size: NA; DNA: TGCGCCAGCAGCACCGGACAGGGGGCAAACTATGGCTACACCTTC; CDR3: CASSTGQGANYGYTF
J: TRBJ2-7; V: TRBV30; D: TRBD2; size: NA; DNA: TGTGCCTGGAGTCACGGGACTAGCGGACCGCGGCAATACTACGAGCAGTACTTC; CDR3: CAWSHGTSGPRQYYEQYF
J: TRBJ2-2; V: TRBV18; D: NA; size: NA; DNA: TGTGCCAGCTCACCAAGCAGGGCCCCTCCATCCACCGGGGAGCTGTTTTTT; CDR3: CASSPSRAPPSTGELFF
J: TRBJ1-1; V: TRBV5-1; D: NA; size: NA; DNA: TGCGCCAGCAGCCTCGCTTGGAGGGGCTTTGATGAAGCTTTCTTT; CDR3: CASSLAWRGFDEAFF
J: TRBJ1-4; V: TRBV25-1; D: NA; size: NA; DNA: TGTGCCAGCAGTGAGAGGAAAGAAAAACTGTTTTTT; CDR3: CASSERKEKLFF
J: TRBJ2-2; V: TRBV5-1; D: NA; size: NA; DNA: TGCGCCAGCAATCCGGAGGGAAACACCGGGGAGCTGTTTTTT; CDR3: CASNPEGNTGELFF
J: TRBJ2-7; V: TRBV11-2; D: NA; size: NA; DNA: TGTGCCAGCAGCTTAGACGGGTACGAGCAGTACTTC; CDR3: CASSLDGYEQYF
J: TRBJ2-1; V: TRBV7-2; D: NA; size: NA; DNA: TGTGCCAGCAACTCTCAATCCGGGACATATGGCAATGAGCAGTTCTTC; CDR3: CASNSQSGTYGNEQFF
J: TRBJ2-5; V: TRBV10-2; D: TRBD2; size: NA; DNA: TGCGCCAGCAGTGGTCCGGGGGGGGTCCAAGAGACCCAGTACTTC; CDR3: CASSGPGGVQETQYF
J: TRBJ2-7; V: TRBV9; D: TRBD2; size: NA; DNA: TGTGCCAGCAGCACCTCCACCCCCTCGGCTAGCGGGGACGAGCAGTACTTC; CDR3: CASSTSTPSASGDEQYF
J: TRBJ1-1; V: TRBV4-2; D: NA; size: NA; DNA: TGTGCCAGCAGATTAGTCATGAACACTGAAGCTTTCTTT; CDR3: CASRLVMNTEAFF
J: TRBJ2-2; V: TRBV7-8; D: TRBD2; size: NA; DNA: TGTGCCAGCAGCTTAGAATCTAGCGGGAGTGGTGTCACCGGGGAGCTGTTTTTT; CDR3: CASSLESSGSGVTGELFF
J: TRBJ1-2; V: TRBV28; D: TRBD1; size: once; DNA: TGTGCCAGCAGCCGACGGACAGGGACCATTAACTATGGCTACACCTTC; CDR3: CASSRRTGTINYGYTF
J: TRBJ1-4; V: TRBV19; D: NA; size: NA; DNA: TGTGCCAGTAGTAAAGGGGTAACTAATGAAAAACTGTTTTTT; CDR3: CASSKGVTNEKLFF
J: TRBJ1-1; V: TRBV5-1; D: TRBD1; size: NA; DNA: TGCGCCAGCAGCCCACTGCTCCGACAGGGGCTTGAAGCTTTCTTT; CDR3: CASSPLLRQGLEAFF
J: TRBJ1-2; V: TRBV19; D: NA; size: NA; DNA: TGTGCCAGTACACCGGGCGGACAGAACTATGGCTACACCTTC; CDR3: CASTPGGQNYGYTF
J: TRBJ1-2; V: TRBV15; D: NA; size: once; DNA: TGTGCCACCAGCAGAGATCCGACAGTTGATGGCTACACCTTC; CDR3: CATSRDPTVDGYTF
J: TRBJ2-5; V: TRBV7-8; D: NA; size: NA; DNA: TGTGCCAGCAGCTTACCCCGCGGGGGCGGGTCCCAAGAGACCCAGTACTTC; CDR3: CASSLPRGGGSQETQYF
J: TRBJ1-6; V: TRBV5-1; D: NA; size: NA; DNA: TGCGCCAGCAGCTTGGCGCAGGGGTCCAATTCACCCCTCCACTTT; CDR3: CASSLAQGSNSPLHF
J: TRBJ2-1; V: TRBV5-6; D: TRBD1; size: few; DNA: TGTGCCAGCAGCTTAACGACAGGGTTCCACAATGAGCAGTTCTTC; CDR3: CASSLTTGFHNEQFF
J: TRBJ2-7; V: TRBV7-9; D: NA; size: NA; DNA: TGTGCCAGCAGCTCGCAGGCCTACGAGCAGTACTTC; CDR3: CASSSQAYEQYF
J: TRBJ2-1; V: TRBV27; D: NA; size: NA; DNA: TGTGCCAGCAGAGTTCAAGCTAGGGGAACCTACAATGAGCAGTTCTTC; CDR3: CASRVQARGTYNEQFF
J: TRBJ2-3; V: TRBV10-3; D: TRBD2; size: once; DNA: TGTGCCATCAGTGGTGTGGAGGTAGCGGGGGGCTATACGCAGTATTTT; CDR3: CAISGVEVAGGYTQYF
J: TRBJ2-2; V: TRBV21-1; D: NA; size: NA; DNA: TGTGCCAGCAGCAGCCCCACCCGACAGGCGACGAACACCGGGGAGCTGTTTTTT; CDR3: CASSSPTRQATNTGELFF
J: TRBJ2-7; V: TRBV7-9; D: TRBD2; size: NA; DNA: TGTGCCAGCAGCAAACCAAGCGGGACCGAGGGGTACGAGCAGTACTTC; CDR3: CASSKPSGTEGYEQYF
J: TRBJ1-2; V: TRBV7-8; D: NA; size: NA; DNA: TGTGCCAGCAGCGGCAGGAGGGAATCTAACTATGGCTACACCTTC; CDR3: CASSGRRESNYGYTF
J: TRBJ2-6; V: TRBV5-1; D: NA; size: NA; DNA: TGCGCCAGCAGCTTAGAAGGGGCCCCTGGGGCCAACGTCCTGACTTTC; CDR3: CASSLEGAPGANVLTF
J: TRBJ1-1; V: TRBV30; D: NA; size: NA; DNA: TGTGCCTGGGTGGCCCAGGTGGGGGGTGAAGCTTTCTTT; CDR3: CAWVAQVGGEAFF
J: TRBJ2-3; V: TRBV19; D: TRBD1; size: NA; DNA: TGTGCCAGTACCAAGACAGGGCAAACAGATACGCAGTATTTT; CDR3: CASTKTGQTDTQYF
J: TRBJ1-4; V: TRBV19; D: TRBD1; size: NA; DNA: TGTGCCAGTAAGATACAGGGGCTAAATGAAAAACTGTTTTTT; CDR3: CASKIQGLNEKLFF
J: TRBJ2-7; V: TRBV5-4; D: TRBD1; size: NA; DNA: TGTGCCAGCAGCCTGGGACAGGGTCGGGGCGAGCAGTACTTC; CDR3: CASSLGQGRGEQYF
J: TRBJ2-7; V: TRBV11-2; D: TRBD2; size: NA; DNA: TGTGCCAGCAGCTTAGGGCTAGCGGACTCCTACGAGCAGTACTTC; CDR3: CASSLGLADSYEQYF
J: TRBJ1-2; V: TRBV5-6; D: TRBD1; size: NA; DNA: TGTGCCAGCAGCACTTCAGGGGGCCCAAACTATGGCTACACCTTC; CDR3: CASSTSGGPNYGYTF